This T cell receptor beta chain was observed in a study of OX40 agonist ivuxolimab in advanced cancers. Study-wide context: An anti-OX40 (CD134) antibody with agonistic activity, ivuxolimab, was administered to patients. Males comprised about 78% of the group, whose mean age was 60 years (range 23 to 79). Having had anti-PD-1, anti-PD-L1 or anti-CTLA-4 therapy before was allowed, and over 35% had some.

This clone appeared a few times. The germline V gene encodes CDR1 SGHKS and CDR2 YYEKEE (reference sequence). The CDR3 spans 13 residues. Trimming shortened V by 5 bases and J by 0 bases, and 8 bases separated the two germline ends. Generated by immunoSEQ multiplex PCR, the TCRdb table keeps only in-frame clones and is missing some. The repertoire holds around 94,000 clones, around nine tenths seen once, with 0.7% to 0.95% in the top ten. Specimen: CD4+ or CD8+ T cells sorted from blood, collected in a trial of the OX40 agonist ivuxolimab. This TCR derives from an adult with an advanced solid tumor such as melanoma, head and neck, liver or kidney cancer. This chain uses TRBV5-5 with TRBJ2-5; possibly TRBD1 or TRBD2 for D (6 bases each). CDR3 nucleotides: TGTGCCAGCAGTCGGGGGCACCAAGAGACCCAGTACTTC. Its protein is CASSRGHQETQYF.